The TCR beta chain described here comes from a study of CD8 T cells in Susac syndrome. The junction had 4 bases not matched to a gene; V was cut back by 6 bases and J by 2 bases. This CDR3 has 14 amino acids. Germline V gene data show CDR1 as DFQATT and CDR2 as SNEGSKA (reference sequence). With random hexamers, about 0.45 to 1 ug RNA was reverse transcribed. The authors amplified TCR beta CDR3 across 54 Vbeta and 13 Jbeta using immunoSEQ multiplex PCR. TCRdb recomputed calls from the immunoSEQ multiplex PCR reads with MiXCR, one row per CDR3 protein. The repertoire holds 120,000 or so distinct CDR3 sequences, with approximately 94% as singletons.

V usage is TRBV20-1 and J usage is TRBJ1-5, with TRBD1 matching over 10 bases. The TCR sequence derives from a human donor with multiple sclerosis. Material: CD4+ T cells from PBMCs. For the CDR3, the DNA is TGCAGTGCACCCGGGACAGGGGGCAATCAGCCCCAGCATTTT. This codes for CSAPGTGGNQPQHF.